Below, 3 T cell receptor beta chains from the same sample are listed, as sequenced in a study of shared T cell receptors in the human thymus. TCRdb keeps only in-frame clones here, not all; method: immunoSEQ multiplex PCR. The table includes approximately 660,000 clones, 88% detected once. The sample was also linked to a second study, of human thymus T cells.

Sequencing used thymocytes. Receptor source: a boy younger than two with a congenital heart defect.

This clone was seen once. This CDR3 is CASGPSPSASYNEQFF. The CDR3 DNA is TGTGCTAGTGGTCCCAGTCCTAGCGCCTCCTACAATGAGCAGTTCTTC. J is TRBJ2-7 and V is TRBV12-5; D might be TRBD2 (6 bases). The DNA matches TRBJ2-1 better at its end, which makes the J call doubtful. The length of the CDR3 is 16 residues. CDR1 and CDR2 from the germline V gene are LGHNT and FRNRAP.

This rearrangement joins TRBV19 to TRBJ2-7; 7 bases map to TRBD1. The CDR3 consists of 15 residues. Germline CDR1 is LNHDA and CDR2 is SQIVND (reference sequence). V shed 2 bases, J shed 2 bases, and the junction held 6 bases outside the gene matches. The CDR3 loop is CASSILQGDAYEQYF. CDR3 sequence (DNA): TGTGCCAGTAGTATACTGCAGGGGGACGCCTACGAGCAGTACTTC.

The V and J genes are TRBV10-2 and TRBJ1-5; perhaps TRBD1 as D (5 bases). The germline V and J ends were trimmed by 2 bases and 6 bases, with 5 bases remaining between them. Looked up from germline, CDR1 is WSHSY and CDR2 is SAAADI. This CDR3 has 12 residues. In DNA form, the CDR3 reads TGCGCCAGCAGTGAGAGGGGTCAGCCCCAGCATTTT. This translates into CASSERGQPQHF.